The rows below give T cell receptor beta chains drawn from one sample of a study of shared clonotypes between healthy human individuals. Assay: immunoSEQ multiplex PCR; the TCRdb copy retains only in-frame clones and omits some. The sample contains 2 million to 2.5 million clones, more than 90% of which appear only once. The sequenced sample was naive CD4+ T cells sorted from blood. The receptor set was obtained from a man between 18 and 35 years old in good health. Each CDR3 is given with its conserved first and last residue. Each record gives: clone size, V gene, J gene, D gene, CDR3 DNA, CDR3 protein. D genes are given only for firm matches. Size values are once, few and many counts, or a class for expanded clones, and some rows have none.

clone_size: -
v_call: TRBV5-8
j_call: TRBJ2-5
d_call: -
cdr3_nt: TGTGCCAGCAGCGGGGGGACAGTAGGTTCGCGAGAGACCCAGTACTTC
cdr3_aa: CASSGGTVGSRETQYF

clone_size: -
v_call: TRBV30
j_call: TRBJ2-5
d_call: -
cdr3_nt: TGTGCCTGGAGCCGACTAGTACGCCAGGAGACCCAGTACTTC
cdr3_aa: CAWSRLVRQETQYF

clone_size: -
v_call: TRBV30
j_call: TRBJ2-7
d_call: -
cdr3_nt: TGTGCCTGGAGTCCCGGACAGTCCTACGAGCAGTACTTC
cdr3_aa: CAWSPGQSYEQYF

clone_size: -
v_call: TRBV28
j_call: TRBJ2-3
d_call: TRBD2
cdr3_nt: TGTGCCAGCAGTAGGAAGCGGGGGGGCCGGGATACGCAGTATTTT
cdr3_aa: CASSRKRGGRDTQYF

clone_size: -
v_call: TRBV28
j_call: TRBJ1-2
d_call: -
cdr3_nt: TGTGCCAGCAAGGAATGGTATGGCTACACCTTC
cdr3_aa: CASKEWYGYTF

clone_size: -
v_call: TRBV6-5
j_call: TRBJ1-1
d_call: -
cdr3_nt: TGTGCCAGCAGTTACTCGTGGAGGGGGGCTTACACTGAAGCTTTCTTT
cdr3_aa: CASSYSWRGAYTEAFF

clone_size: -
v_call: TRBV5-1
j_call: TRBJ2-7
d_call: -
cdr3_nt: TGCGCCAGCAGAAGACTGACAGGTACCTACGAGCAGTACTTC
cdr3_aa: CASRRLTGTYEQYF

clone_size: -
v_call: TRBV5-4
j_call: TRBJ2-7
d_call: TRBD2
cdr3_nt: TGTGCCAGCAGCTTAGCAGGCGGGGGCTCCTACGAGCAGTACTTC
cdr3_aa: CASSLAGGGSYEQYF

clone_size: once
v_call: TRBV19
j_call: TRBJ1-1
d_call: TRBD1
cdr3_nt: TGTGCCAGTAGTCGAACAGGGGCCCATTGGGACACTGAAGCTTTCTTT
cdr3_aa: CASSRTGAHWDTEAFF

clone_size: -
v_call: TRBV29-1
j_call: TRBJ2-5
d_call: -
cdr3_nt: TGCAGCGGAAAGGTGGGAGAGACCCAGTACTTC
cdr3_aa: CSGKVGETQYF

clone_size: -
v_call: TRBV6-5
j_call: TRBJ2-2
d_call: -
cdr3_nt: TGTGCCAGCATGGTTAGTGGGGTGAACACCGGGGAGCTGTTTTTT
cdr3_aa: CASMVSGVNTGELFF

clone_size: -
v_call: TRBV10-3
j_call: TRBJ2-1
d_call: -
cdr3_nt: TGTGCCATCACGGCAGGGGCAAGTGAGCAGTTCTTC
cdr3_aa: CAITAGASEQFF

clone_size: -
v_call: TRBV18
j_call: TRBJ1-3
d_call: -
cdr3_nt: TGTGCCAGCTCACCCGGACAACTATCTGGAAACACCATATACTTT
cdr3_aa: CASSPGQLSGNTIYF

clone_size: once
v_call: TRBV5-6
j_call: TRBJ1-5
d_call: -
cdr3_nt: TGTGCCAGCAGCAGAGACGGTAGTAGCAATCAGCCCCAGCATTTT
cdr3_aa: CASSRDGSSNQPQHF

clone_size: -
v_call: TRBV5-1
j_call: TRBJ2-7
d_call: TRBD2
cdr3_nt: TGCGCCAGCAGCTTGGTGGGGGGGTTCTACGAGCAGTACTTC
cdr3_aa: CASSLVGGFYEQYF

clone_size: -
v_call: TRBV2
j_call: TRBJ2-5
d_call: TRBD2
cdr3_nt: TGTGCCAGCAGTGAACGCGCGGGAGGAGGAGAGACCCAGTACTTC
cdr3_aa: CASSERAGGGETQYF